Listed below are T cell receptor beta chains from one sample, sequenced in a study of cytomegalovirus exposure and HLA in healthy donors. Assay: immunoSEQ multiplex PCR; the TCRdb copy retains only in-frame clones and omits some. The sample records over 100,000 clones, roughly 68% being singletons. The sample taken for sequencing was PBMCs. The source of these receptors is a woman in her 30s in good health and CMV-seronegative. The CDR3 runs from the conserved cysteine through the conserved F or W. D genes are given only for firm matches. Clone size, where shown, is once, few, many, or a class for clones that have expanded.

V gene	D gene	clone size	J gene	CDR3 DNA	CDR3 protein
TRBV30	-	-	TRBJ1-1	TGTGCCTGGAGGATGAACATGAACACTGAAGCTTTCTTT	CAWRMNMNTEAFF
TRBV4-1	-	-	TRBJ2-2	TGCGCCAGCAGCCAAGAGGGTACTAGTGGTGCCACCGGGGAGCTGTTTTTT	CASSQEGTSGATGELFF
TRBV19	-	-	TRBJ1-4	TGTGCCAGTAGTGCCGGGACTTTAAGCAGACTGTTTTTT	CASSAGTLSRLFF
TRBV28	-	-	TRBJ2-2	TGTGCCAGCAGTTCCCCGGGGACTACCGGGGAGCTGTTTTTT	CASSSPGTTGELFF
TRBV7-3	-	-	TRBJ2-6	TGTGCCAGCAGCCGATCTTCCGGGTCCCACTCTGGGGCCAACGTCCTGACTTTC	CASSRSSGSHSGANVLTF
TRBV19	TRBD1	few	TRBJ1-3	TGTGCCAGTAGTACAAGCCAGGGGGCTGGAAACACCATATATTTT	CASSTSQGAGNTIYF
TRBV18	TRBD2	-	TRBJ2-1	TGTGCCAGCTCACCACTAGCGGGAGGGGACAATGAGCAGTTCTTC	CASSPLAGGDNEQFF
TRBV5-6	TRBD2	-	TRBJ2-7	TGTGCCAGCTGCGGGACTAGCGACGAGCAGTACTTC	CASCGTSDEQYF
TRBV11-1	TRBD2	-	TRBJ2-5	TGTGCCAGCAAGCGGGAGGCTTCTCAAGAGACCCAGTACTTC	CASKREASQETQYF
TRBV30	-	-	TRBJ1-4	TGTGCCTGGAGTGTACCCAGGGTTGAAGAAAAACTGTTTTTT	CAWSVPRVEEKLFF
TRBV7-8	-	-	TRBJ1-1	TGTGCCAGCAGCTTATTAACCTCTAGTGAAGCTTTCTTT	CASSLLTSSEAFF
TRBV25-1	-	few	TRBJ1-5	TGTGCCAGCAGTGACTCTACAGGGTCTCACGATCAGCCCCAGCATTTT	CASSDSTGSHDQPQHF
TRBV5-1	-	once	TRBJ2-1	TGCGCCAGCAGCTTGGTTGGAGGTGAGCAGTTCTTC	CASSLVGGEQFF
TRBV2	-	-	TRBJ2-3	TGTGCCAGCAGCCCCACCAGCGGGTCTAGCACAGATACGCAGTATTTT	CASSPTSGSSTDTQYF
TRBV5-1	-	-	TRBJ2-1	TGCGCCAGCTACCTAGAACAGGCTATTGAGCAGTTCTTC	CASYLEQAIEQFF
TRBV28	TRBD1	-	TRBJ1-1	TGTGCCAGCAGTCTGAACAGGGGCCTTGAAGCTTTCTTT	CASSLNRGLEAFF
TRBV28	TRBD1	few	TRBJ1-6	TGTGCCAGCAGTTTATCCCAGGGGGCGCTTTCACCCCTCCACTTT	CASSLSQGALSPLHF
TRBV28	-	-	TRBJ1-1	TGTGCCAGCAGTTTATTTGTCCGAAGAGAGTACGCTGAAGCTTTCTTT	CASSLFVRREYAEAFF
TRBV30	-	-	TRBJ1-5	TGTGCCTGGAATGCGTATAGCAATCAGCCCCAGCATTTT	CAWNAYSNQPQHF
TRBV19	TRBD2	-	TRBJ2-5	TGTGCCAGTAGTTCCCGGAGGGCGGGAGGCGAGAGAGAGACCCAGTACTTC	CASSSRRAGGERETQYF
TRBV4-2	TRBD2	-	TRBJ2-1	TGTGCCAGCAGCCAAGGGGCCCTGAAACTAGCGGGAGTTCGGTTCTTC	CASSQGALKLAGVRFF
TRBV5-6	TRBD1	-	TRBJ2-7	TGTGCCAGCAGCTTGGAGGGACAGCGAGCTTACGAGCAGTACTTC	CASSLEGQRAYEQYF